The entry below describes one T cell receptor beta chain. Its matching antigen is unknown. This record belongs to a study of T-cell memory formation after mild COVID-19. This CDR3 has 20 residues. V was pared by 0 bases and J by 5 bases, with 18 bases of the junction left unmatched. Germline V gene sequence: CDR1 MNHEY, CDR2 SVGAGI. Whole-study results and caveats: CD4+ bias marked clones expanding day 15 to 37, unlike balanced contracting clones. Contracting clones localized mainly to CM and EM when CD4+ and mainly to EMRA when CD8+. Still unconfirmed is whether the second-wave clones peaking on day 37 recognized SARS-CoV-2.

Libraries for TCRalpha and TCRbeta carried sample barcodes and unique molecular identifiers via 5'RACE. TCRdb ran MiXCR on the 5' RACE reads and lists one entry per CDR3 protein. There are 190,000 or so distinct CDR3 sequences in the sample; 20% to 25% occur only once, and under 25% lies in the top ten. The source is an adult woman who had mild COVID-19 (a few samples of this study predate the infection). Cell type and time point are not known. Material: PBMCs or a T cell subset sorted from them (not recorded which). The chain links TRBV6-5 to TRBJ2-1; 8 nucleotides agree with TRBD2. CDR3 loop: CASSYSGVSLGLAGDNEQFF. CDR3 coding DNA: TGTGCCAGCAGTTACTCGGGCGTTAGTCTTGGTCTAGCGGGCGACAATGAGCAGTTCTTC.